What follows is one T cell receptor (beta chain) and its context. This entry belongs to a study of shared clonotypes between healthy human individuals. This CDR3 spans 15 amino acids. CDR1 LNHDA and CDR2 SQIVND come from the germline V gene (reference sequence). With 9 bases clipped from V and 4 bases from J, the junction kept 9 bases outside the gene matches. Data came from immunoSEQ multiplex PCR; TCRdb stores just in-frame clones and leaves some out. The sample consists of about 960,000 clones, over 75% of them appearing once. CD4+ cells were split into CD45RA+ naive and CD45RA-negative memory subsets.

The rearrangement links TRBV19 to TRBJ2-2; 9 positions agree with TRBD1. Sequencing was carried out using memory CD4+ T cells sorted from blood. Subset specified: CD45RA-negative fraction. This clonotype was sampled from a young man in good health. CDR3 region: CASSHGQGTTGELFF. CDR3 DNA sequence: TGTGCCAGCTCACACGGACAGGGGACCACCGGGGAGCTGTTTTTT.